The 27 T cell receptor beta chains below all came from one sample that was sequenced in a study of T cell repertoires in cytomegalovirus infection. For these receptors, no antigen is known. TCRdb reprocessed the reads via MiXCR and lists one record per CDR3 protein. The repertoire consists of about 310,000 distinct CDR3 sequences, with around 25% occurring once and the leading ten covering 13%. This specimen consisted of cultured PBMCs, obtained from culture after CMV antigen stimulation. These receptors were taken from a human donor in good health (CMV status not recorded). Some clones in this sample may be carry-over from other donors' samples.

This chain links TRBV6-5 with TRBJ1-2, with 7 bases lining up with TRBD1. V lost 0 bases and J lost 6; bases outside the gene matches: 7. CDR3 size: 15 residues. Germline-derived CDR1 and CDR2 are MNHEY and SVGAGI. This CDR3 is CASSYSITGVDGYTF. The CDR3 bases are TGTGCCAGCAGTTACTCGATAACAGGGGTTGATGGCTACACCTTC.

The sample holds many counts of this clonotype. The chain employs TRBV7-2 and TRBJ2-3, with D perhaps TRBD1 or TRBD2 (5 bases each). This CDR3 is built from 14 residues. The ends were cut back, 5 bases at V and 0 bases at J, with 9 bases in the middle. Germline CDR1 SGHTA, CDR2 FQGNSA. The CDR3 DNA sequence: TGTGCCAGCAGCATCGGGGCTAGCACAGATACGCAGTATTTT. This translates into CASSIGASTDTQYF.

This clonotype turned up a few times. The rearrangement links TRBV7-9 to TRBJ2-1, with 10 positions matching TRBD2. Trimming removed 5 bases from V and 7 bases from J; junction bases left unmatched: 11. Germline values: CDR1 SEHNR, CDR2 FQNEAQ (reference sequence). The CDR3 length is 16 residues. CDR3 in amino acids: CASSPSTSGIHNEQFF. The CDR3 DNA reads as TGTGCCAGCAGCCCTTCCACTAGCGGGATTCATAATGAGCAGTTCTTC.

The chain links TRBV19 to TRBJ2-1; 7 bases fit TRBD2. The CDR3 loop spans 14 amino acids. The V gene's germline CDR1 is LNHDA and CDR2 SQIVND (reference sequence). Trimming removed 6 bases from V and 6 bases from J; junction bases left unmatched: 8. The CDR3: CASRNFGLVNEQFF. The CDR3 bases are TGTGCCAGTAGGAACTTCGGACTAGTCAATGAGCAGTTCTTC.

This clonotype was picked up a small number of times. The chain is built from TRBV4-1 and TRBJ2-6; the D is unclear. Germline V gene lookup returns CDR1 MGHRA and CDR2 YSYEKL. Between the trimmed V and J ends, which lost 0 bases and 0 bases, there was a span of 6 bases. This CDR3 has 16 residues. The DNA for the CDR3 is TGCGCCAGCAGCCAAGATCTCAGCTCTGGGGCCAACGTCCTGACTTTC. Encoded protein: CASSQDLSSGANVLTF.

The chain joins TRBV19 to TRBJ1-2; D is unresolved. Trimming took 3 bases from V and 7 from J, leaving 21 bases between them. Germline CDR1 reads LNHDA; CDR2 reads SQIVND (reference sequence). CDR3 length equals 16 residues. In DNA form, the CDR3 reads TGTGCCAGTAGTATTGATTCGGCCAGGTATTCGGGTGGCTACACCTTC. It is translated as CASSIDSARYSGGYTF.

The CDR3 DNA sequence: TGTGCCAGCAGCCCAACAGGGTACGGCAATCAGCCCCAGCATTTT. Amino acid sequence: CASSPTGYGNQPQHF. The chain is built from TRBV27 and TRBJ1-5; maybe TRBD1 (6 bases). The germline V gene has CDR1 MNHEY and CDR2 SMNVEV (reference sequence). Trimming cost V 6 bases and J 2 bases, with 14 bases left between them. This CDR3 contains 15 residues.

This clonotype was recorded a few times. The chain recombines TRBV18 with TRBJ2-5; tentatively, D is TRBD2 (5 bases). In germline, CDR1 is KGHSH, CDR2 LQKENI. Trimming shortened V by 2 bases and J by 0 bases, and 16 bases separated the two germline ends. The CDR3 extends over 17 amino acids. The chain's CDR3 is CASSPIVASRYQETQYF. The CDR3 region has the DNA TGTGCCAGCTCACCAATAGTCGCTAGCCGATACCAAGAGACCCAGTACTTC.

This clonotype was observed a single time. The CDR3 sequence: CASSGGIYEQYF. The CDR3 DNA is TGTGCCAGCAGCGGAGGGATTTACGAGCAGTACTTC. The chain recombines TRBV4-2 with TRBJ2-7, with D perhaps matching TRBD2 (6 bases). Trimming took off 5 bases at V and 4 bases at J, with 9 bases between the two ends. CDR3 length: 12 amino acids. Germline assignment: CDR1 LGHNA and CDR2 YNFKEQ.

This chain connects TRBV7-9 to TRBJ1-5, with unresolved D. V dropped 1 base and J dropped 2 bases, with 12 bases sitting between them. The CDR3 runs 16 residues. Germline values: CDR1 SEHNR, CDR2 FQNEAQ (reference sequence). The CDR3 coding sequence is TGTGCCAGCAGCTTAGGGGGAGGTGGGGGCAATCAGCCCCAGCATTTT. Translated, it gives CASSLGGGGGNQPQHF.

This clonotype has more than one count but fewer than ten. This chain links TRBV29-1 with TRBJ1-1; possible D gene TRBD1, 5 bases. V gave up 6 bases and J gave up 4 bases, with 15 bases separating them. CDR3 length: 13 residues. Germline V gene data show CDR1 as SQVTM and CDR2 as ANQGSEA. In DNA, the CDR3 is TGCAGCGTCTCCCTGGGGAGGGGCACTGAAGCTTTCTTT. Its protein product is CSVSLGRGTEAFF.

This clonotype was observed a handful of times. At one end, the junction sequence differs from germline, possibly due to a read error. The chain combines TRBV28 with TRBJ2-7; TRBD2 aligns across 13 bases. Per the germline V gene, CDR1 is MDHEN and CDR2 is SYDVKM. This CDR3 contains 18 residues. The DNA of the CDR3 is TGTGCCAGCAGTTCCATATCCGGACTAGCGGGGGCCTCCAACGAGCAGTACTTC. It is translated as CASSSISGLAGASNEQYF.

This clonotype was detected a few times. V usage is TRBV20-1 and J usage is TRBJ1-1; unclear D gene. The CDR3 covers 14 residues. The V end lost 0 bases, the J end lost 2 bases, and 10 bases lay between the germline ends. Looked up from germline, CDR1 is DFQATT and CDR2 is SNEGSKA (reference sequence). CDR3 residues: CSARDLRGNTEAFF. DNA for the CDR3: TGCAGTGCTAGAGATCTGCGGGGAAACACTGAAGCTTTCTTT.

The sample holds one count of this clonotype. The CDR3 sequence: CASSYLGQGRNGYTF. DNA for the CDR3: TGTGCCAGCAGTTATCTCGGGCAGGGAAGAAATGGCTACACCTTC. This sequence joins TRBV6-9 and TRBJ1-2; possibly TRBD1 for D (5 bases). With 2 bases removed from V and 6 bases from J, the gap between germline ends came to 16 bases. This CDR3 region has 15 residues. The germline gives CDR1 MNHGY, CDR2 SVAAGI.

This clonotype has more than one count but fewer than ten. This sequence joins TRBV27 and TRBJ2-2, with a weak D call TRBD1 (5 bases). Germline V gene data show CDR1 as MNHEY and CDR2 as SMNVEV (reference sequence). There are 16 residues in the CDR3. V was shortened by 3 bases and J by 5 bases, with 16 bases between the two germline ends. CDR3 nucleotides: TGTGCCAGCAGTTTTCGGTGGAAACAGGCGACCGGGGAGCTGTTTTTT. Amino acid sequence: CASSFRWKQATGELFF.

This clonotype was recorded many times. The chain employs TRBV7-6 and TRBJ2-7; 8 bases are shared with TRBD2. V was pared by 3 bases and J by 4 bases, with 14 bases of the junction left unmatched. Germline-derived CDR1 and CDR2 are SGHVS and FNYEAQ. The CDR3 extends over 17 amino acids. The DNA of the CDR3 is TGTGCCAGCAGCTTGGGGCTAGGGGCGGGAGGTGGGTACGAGCAGTACGTC. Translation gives CASSLGLGAGGGYEQYV.

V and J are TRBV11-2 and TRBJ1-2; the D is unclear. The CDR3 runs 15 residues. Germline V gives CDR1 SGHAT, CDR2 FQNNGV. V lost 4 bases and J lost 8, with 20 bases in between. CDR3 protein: CASSSLEDVRGGYTF. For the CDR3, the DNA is TGTGCCAGCAGCTCCCTGGAGGACGTCCGGGGAGGCTACACCTTC.

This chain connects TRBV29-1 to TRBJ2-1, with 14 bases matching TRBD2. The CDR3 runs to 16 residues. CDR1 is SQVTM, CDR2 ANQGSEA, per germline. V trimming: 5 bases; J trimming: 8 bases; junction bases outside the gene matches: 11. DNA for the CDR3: TGCAGCGTTTTAAATGGGAGACTAGCGGGAGGGTATGAGCAGTTCTTC. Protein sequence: CSVLNGRLAGGYEQFF.

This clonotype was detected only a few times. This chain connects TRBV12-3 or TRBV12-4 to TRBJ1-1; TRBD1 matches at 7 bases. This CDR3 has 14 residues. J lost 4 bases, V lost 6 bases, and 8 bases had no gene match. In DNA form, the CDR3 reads TGTGCCAGCAGGACAGGGTTTTGGGGCACTGAAGCTTTCTTT. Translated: CASRTGFWGTEAFF.

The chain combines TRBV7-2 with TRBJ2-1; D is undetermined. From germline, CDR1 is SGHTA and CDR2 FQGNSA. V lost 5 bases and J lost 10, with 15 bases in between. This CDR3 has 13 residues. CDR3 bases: TGTGCCAGCAGCCCGGAGCCCCTCGGAGAGCAGTTCTTC. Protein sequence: CASSPEPLGEQFF.

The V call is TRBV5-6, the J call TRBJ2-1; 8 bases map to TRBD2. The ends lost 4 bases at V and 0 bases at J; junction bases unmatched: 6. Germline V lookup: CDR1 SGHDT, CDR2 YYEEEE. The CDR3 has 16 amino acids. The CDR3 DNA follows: TGTGCCAGCAGCCGGGTACTAGCGGCCTCCTACAATGAGCAGTTCTTC. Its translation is CASSRVLAASYNEQFF.

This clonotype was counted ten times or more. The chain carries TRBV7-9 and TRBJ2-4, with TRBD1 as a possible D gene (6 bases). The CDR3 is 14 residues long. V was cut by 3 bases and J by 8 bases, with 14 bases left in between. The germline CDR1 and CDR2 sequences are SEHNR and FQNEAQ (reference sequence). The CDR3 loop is CASSLTGLGDIQYF. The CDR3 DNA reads TGTGCCAGCAGCTTGACAGGTCTCGGTGACATTCAGTACTTC.

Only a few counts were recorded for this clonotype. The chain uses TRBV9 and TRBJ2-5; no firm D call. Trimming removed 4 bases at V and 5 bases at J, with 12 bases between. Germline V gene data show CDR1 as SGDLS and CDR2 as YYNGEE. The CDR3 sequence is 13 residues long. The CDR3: CASSRSELETQYF. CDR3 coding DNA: TGTGCCAGCAGCCGAAGTGAGTTGGAGACCCAGTACTTC.

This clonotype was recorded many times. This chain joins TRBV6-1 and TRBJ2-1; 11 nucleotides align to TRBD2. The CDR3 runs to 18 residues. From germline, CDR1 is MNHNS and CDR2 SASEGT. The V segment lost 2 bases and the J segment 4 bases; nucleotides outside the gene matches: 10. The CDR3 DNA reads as TGTGCCAGCAGTGAACTCCTCACTAGCGGGAGTATTTACAATGAGCAGTTCTTC. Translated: CASSELLTSGSIYNEQFF.

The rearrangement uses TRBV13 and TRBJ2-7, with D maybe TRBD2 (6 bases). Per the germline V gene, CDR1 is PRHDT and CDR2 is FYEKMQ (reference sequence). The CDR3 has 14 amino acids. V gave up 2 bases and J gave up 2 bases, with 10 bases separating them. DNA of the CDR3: TGTGCCAGCAGCTTACTAGCGCGGGCCTACGAGCAGTACTTC. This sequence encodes CASSLLARAYEQYF.

CDR3 loop: CASTTPTGLAESTDTQYF. CDR3 nucleotide sequence: TGTGCCAGCACTACCCCTACTGGACTAGCGGAAAGCACAGATACGCAGTATTTT. This chain joins TRBV6-1 and TRBJ2-3; TRBD2 aligns across 10 bases. This CDR3 is 18 amino acids long. V lost 7 bases to trimming and J lost 0 bases; unmatched junction nucleotides: 13. Germline V gives CDR1 MNHNS, CDR2 SASEGT.

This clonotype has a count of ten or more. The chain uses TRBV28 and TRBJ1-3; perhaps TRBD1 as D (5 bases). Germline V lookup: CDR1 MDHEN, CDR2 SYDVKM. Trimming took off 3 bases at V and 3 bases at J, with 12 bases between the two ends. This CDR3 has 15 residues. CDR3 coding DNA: TGTGCCAGCAGTTTTACGTCAGGGTATGGAAACACCATATATTTT. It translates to CASSFTSGYGNTIYF.